This T cell receptor beta chain was identified during a study of blood T cell repertoires in COVID-19. Across the whole study: Both acute and convalescent COVID-19 samples were obtained from the United States, Italy and Spain. Sample material is recorded as cDNA or gDNA derived from T cells, B-cell-depleted T cells, or PBMCs.

About this clone: Germline is not matched at one junction end, which may reflect a read error.

Original methodology: The assay estimated nucleated cells by amplifying reference gene primers. TCRdb's copy holds only in-frame clones and misses some; the assay was immunoSEQ multiplex PCR. The DNA was the basis for D and trimming; V, J and clone size are from that table. Of approximately 530,000 clones in the sample, 70% to 90% are singletons; the top ten hold roughly 8%. The Seattle site enrolled patients during active infection and followed them longitudinally. This CDR3 contains 10 residues. Germline CDR1 is ENHRY and CDR2 is SYGVKD. The TCR originated in a woman aged 45-65 years with COVID-19, enrolled during active disease. The V and J genes are TRBV10-3 and TRBJ2-1; 8 nucleotides align to TRBD1. Sequenced: peripheral blood. CDR3 coding DNA: TGTGCCTTCAGTGAGGACAGGGAGTTCTTC. Protein sequence: CAFSEDREFF.